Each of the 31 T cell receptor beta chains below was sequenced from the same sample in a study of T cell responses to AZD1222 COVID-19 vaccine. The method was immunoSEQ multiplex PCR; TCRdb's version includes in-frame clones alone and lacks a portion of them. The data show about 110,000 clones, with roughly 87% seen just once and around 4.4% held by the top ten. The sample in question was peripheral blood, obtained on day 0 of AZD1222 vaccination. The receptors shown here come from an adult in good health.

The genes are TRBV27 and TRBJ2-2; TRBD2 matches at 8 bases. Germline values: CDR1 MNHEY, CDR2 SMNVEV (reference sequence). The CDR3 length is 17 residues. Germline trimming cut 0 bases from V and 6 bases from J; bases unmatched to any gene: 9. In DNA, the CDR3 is TGTGCCAGCAGTTTATCGTGGGGACTAGGGTTCTCCGGGGAGCTGTTTTTT. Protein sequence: CASSLSWGLGFSGELFF.

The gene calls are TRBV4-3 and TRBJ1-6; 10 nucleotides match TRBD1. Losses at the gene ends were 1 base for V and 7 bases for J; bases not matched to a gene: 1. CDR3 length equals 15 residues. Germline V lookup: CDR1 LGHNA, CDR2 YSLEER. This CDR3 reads CASSQVGQGNSPLHF. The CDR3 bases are TGCGCCAGCAGCCAAGTGGGACAGGGGAATTCACCCCTCCACTTT.

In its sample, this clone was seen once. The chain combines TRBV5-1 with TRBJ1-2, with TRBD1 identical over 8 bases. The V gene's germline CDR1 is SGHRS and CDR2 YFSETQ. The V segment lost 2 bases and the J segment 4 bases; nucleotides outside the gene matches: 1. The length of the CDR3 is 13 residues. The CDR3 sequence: CASSFDRGYGYTF. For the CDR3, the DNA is TGCGCCAGCAGCTTTGACAGGGGCTATGGCTACACCTTC.

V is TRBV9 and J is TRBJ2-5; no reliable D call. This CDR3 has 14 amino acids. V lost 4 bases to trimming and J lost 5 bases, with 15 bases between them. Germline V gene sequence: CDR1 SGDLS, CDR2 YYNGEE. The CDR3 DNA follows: TGTGCCAGCAGCCCCAGTGGGCGGTGGGAGACCCAGTACTTC. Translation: CASSPSGRWETQYF.

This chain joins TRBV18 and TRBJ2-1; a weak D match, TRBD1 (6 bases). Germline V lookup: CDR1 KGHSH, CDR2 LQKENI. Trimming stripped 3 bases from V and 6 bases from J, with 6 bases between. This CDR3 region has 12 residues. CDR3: CASSPDSNEQFF. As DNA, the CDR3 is TGTGCCAGCTCACCGGACAGCAATGAGCAGTTCTTC. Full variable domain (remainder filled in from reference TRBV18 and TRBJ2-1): NAGVMQNPRHLVRRRGQEARLRCSPMKGHSHVYWYRQLPEEGLKFMVYLQKENIIDESGMPKERFSAEFPKEGPSILRIQQVVRGDSAAYFCASSPDSNEQFFGPGTRLTVL.

Here the CDR3 reads CASSEGLLSLTYNEQFF. The CDR3 DNA follows: TGTGCCAGCAGTGAAGGCCTACTTTCATTGACCTACAATGAGCAGTTCTTC. The rearrangement joins TRBV6-1 to TRBJ2-1; the D is unclear. CDR1 and CDR2 (germline): MNHNS, SASEGT. Trimming shortened V by 1 base and J by 2 bases, and 15 bases separated the two germline ends. The CDR3 is made up of 17 amino acids.

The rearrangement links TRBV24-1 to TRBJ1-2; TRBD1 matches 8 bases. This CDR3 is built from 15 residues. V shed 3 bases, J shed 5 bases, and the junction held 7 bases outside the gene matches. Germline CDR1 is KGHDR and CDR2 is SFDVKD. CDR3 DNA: TGTGCCACCAGTGATAATCAGGGGGCGGGGTATGGCTACACCTTC. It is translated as CATSDNQGAGYGYTF.

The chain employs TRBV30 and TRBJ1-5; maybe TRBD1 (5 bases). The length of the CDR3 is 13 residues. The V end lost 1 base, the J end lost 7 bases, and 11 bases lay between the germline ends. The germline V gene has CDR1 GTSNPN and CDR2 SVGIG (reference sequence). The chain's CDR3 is CAWSGGRDQPQHF. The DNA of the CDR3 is TGTGCCTGGAGTGGGGGCAGGGACCAGCCCCAGCATTTT.

The CDR3 region has the DNA TGTGCCAGCAGCCCTGGGTGGGGGGCCACCAATGAGCAGTTCTTC. This encodes CASSPGWGATNEQFF. This chain uses TRBV7-8 with TRBJ2-1; D tentatively fits TRBD1 or TRBD2 (6 bases each). The V end was cut by 5 bases, the J end by 6 bases, with 17 bases between. Germline V gives CDR1 SGHVS, CDR2 FQNEAQ. This CDR3 is built from 15 residues.

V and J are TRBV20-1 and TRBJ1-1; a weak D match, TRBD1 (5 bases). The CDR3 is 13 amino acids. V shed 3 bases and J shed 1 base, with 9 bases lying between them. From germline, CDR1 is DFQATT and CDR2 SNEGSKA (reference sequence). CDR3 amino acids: CSASRGGNTEAFF. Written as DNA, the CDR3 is TGCAGTGCTAGTAGGGGAGGGAACACTGAAGCTTTCTTT.

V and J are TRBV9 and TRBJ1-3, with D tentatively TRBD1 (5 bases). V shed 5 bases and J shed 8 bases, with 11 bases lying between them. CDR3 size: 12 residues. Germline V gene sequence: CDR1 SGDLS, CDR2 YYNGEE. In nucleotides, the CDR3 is TGTGCCAGCAGGGGACTCAGGGACACCATATATTTT. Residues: CASRGLRDTIYF.

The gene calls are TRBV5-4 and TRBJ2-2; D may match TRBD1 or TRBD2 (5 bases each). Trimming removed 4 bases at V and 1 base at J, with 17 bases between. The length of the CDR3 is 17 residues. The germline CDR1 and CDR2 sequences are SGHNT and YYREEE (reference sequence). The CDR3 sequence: CASSQGRRMGNTGELFF. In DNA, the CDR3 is TGTGCCAGCAGCCAGGGACGGAGAATGGGGAACACCGGGGAGCTGTTTTTT.

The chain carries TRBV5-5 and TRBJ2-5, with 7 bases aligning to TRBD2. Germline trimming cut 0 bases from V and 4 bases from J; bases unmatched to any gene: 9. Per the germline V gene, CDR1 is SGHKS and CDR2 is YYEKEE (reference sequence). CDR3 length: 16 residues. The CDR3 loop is CASSLGTRGRGETQYF. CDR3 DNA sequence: TGTGCCAGCAGCTTGGGCACCCGCGGGAGAGGAGAGACCCAGTACTTC.

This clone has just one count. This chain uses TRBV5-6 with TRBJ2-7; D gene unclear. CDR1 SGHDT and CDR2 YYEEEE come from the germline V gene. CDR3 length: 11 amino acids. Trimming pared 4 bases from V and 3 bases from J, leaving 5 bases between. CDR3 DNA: TGTGCCAGCAGCCGCGTCTACGAGCAGTACTTC. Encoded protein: CASSRVYEQYF.

The CDR3 coding sequence is TGTGCCAGCAGTCCCACGACAGGGGCTTATTCACCCCTCCACTTT. Its protein product is CASSPTTGAYSPLHF. The J gene is TRBJ1-6, the V gene TRBV27; 8 nucleotides match TRBD1. Germline assignment: CDR1 MNHEY and CDR2 SMNVEV (reference sequence). This CDR3 has 15 residues. V was clipped by 5 bases and J by 8 bases; unmatched bases: 8.

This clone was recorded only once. The CDR3 DNA sequence: TGTGCCAGCAGGGGCTATAGCGGGCAGACCCAGTACTTC. Encoded protein: CASRGYSGQTQYF. The chain couples TRBV12-3 or TRBV12-4 to TRBJ2-5, with 7 nucleotides matching TRBD2. V lost 6 bases to trimming and J lost 6 bases; unmatched junction nucleotides: 7. CDR3 length: 13 amino acids.

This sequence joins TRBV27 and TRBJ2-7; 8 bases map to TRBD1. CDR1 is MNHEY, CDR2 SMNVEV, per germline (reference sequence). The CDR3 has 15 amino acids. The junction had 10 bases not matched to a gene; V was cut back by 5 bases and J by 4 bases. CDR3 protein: CASSPRTGNRYEQYF. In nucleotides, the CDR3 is TGTGCCAGCAGTCCCCGGACAGGGAATCGTTACGAGCAGTACTTC.

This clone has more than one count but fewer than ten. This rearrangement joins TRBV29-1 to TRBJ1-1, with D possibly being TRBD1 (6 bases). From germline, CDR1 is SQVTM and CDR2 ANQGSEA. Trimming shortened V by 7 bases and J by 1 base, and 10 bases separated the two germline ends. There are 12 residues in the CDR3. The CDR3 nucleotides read TGCAGCGCTGACAGGAAGAACACTGAAGCTTTCTTT. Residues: CSADRKNTEAFF.

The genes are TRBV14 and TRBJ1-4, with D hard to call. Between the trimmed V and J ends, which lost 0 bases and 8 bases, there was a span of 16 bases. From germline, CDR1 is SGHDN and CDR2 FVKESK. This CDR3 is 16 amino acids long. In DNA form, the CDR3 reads TGTGCCAGCAGCCAAGATCGGGTAGGGCGAGAGGAAAAACTGTTTTTT. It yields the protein CASSQDRVGREEKLFF.

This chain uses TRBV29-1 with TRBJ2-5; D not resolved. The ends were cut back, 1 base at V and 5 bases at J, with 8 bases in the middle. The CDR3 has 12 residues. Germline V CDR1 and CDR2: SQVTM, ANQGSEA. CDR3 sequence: CSVEGRVETQYF. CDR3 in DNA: TGCAGCGTTGAAGGAAGGGTGGAGACCCAGTACTTC.

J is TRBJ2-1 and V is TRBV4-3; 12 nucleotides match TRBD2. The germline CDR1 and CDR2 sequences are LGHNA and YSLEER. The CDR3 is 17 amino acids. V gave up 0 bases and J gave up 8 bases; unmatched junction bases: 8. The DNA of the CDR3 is TGCGCCAGCAGCCAAGATAGACTAGCGGGGGCCGGCGATGAGCAGTTCTTC. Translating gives CASSQDRLAGAGDEQFF.

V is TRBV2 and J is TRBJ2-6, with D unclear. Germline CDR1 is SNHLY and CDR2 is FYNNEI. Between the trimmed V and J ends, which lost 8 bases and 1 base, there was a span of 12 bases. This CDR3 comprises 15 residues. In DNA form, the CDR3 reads TGTGCCAGCGACACAAAGAGTTCTGGGGCCAACGTCCTGACTTTC. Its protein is CASDTKSSGANVLTF. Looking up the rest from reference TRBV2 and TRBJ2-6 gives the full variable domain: EPEVTQTPSHQVTQMGQEVILRCVPISNHLYFYWYRQILGQKVEFLVSFYNNEISEKSEIFDDQFSVERPDGSNFTLKIRSTKLEDSAMYFCASDTKSSGANVLTFGAGSRLTVL.

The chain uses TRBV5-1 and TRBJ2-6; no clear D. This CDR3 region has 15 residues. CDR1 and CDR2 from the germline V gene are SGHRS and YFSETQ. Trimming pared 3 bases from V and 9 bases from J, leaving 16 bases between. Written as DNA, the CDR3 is TGCGCCAGCAGCTCGGTACCTGGGCTCGACAACGTCCTGACTTTC. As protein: CASSSVPGLDNVLTF.

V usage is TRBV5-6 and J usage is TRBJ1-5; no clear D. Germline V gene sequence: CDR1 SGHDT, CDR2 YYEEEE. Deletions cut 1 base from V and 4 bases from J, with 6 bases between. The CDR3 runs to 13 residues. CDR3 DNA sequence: TGTGCCAGCAGCTTGTCGGGAAATCAGCCCCAGCATTTT. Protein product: CASSLSGNQPQHF. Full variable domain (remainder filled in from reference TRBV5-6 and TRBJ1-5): DAGVTQSPTHLIKTRGQQVTLRCSPKSGHDTVSWYQQALGQGPQFIFQYYEEEERQRGNFPDRFSGHQFPNYSSELNVNALLLGDSALYLCASSLSGNQPQHFGDGTRLSIL.

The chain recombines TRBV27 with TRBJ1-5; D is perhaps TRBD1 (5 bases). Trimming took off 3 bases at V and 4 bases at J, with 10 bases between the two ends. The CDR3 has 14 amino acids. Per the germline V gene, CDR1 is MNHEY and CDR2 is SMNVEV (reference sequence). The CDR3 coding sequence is TGTGCCAGCAGTTTCGGGACGGGAAATCAGCCCCAGCATTTT. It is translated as CASSFGTGNQPQHF.

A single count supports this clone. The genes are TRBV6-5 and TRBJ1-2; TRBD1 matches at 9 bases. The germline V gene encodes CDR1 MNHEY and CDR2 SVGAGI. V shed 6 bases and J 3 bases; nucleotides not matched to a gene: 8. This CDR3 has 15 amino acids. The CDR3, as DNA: TGTGCCAGCAGGGTAAACAGGGGGCCTGACTATGGCTACACCTTC. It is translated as CASRVNRGPDYGYTF.

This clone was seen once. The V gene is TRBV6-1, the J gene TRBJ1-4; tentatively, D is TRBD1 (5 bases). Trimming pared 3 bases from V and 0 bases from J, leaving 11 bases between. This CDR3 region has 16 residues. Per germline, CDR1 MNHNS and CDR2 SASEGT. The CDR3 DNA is TGTGCCAGCAGTGACGGGGCAGACACAACTAATGAAAAACTGTTTTTT. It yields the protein CASSDGADTTNEKLFF.

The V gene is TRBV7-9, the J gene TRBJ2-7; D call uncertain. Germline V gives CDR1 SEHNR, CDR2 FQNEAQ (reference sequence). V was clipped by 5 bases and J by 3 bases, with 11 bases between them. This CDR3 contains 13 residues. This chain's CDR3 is CASSPTRNYEQYF. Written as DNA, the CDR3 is TGTGCCAGCAGCCCCACACGTAACTACGAGCAGTACTTC.

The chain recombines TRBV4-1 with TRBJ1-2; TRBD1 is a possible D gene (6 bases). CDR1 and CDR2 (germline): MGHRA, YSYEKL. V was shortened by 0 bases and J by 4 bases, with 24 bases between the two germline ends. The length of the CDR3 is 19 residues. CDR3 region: CASSQDPDRLSHRSYGYTF. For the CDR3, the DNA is TGCGCCAGCAGCCAAGATCCTGACAGGCTTTCCCATCGGAGCTATGGCTACACCTTC.

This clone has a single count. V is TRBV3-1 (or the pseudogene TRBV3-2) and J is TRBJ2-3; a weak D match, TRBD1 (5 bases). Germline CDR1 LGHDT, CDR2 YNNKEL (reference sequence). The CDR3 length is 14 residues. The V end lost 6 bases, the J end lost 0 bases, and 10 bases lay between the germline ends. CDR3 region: CASSLRQSTDTQYF. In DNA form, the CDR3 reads TGTGCCAGCAGTCTACGACAGAGCACAGATACGCAGTATTTT.

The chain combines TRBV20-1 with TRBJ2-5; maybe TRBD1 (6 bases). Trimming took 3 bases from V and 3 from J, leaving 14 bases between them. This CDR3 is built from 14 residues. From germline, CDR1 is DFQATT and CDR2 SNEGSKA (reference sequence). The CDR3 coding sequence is TGCAGTGCTAGTCCAACAGGGCCCAAAGAGACCCAGTACTTC. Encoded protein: CSASPTGPKETQYF.